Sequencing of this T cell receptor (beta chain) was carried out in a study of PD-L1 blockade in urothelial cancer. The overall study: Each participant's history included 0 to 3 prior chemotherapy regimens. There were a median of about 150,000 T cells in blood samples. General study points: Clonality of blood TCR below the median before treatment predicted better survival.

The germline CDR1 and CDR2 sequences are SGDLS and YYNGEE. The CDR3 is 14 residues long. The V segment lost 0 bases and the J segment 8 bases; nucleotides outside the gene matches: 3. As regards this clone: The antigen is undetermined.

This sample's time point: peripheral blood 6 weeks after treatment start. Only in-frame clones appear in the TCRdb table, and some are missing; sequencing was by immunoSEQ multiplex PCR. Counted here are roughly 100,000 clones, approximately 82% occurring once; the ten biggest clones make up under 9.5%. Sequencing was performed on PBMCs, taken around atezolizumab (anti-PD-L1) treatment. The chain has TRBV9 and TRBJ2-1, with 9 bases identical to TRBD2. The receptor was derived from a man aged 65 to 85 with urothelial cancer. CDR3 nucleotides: TGTGCCAGCAGCGTAGTTAGCGGGAGCTATGAGCAGTTCTTC. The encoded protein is CASSVVSGSYEQFF.